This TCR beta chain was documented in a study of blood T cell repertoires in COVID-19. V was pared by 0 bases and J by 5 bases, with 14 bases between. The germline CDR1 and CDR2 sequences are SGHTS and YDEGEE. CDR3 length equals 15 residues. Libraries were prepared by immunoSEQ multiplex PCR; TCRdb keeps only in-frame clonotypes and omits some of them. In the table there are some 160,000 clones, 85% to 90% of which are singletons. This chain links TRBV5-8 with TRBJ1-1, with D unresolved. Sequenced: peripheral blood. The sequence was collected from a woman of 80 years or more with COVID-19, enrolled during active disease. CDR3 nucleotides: TGTGCCAGCAGCTTGGAATCCGGGGTGGGAACTGAAGCTTTCTTT. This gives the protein CASSLESGVGTEAFF.